The 14 T cell receptor beta chains given below trace back to one sample, sequenced in a study of CD8 T cells in Susac syndrome. Random hexamers were used to reverse transcribe the RNA input (roughly 0.5 to 1 ug). TCRdb re-called the immunoSEQ multiplex PCR reads with MiXCR, one entry per CDR3 protein. The table records some 100,000 distinct CDR3 sequences, 90% to 95% of them present only once. The sequencing input was CD4+ T cells from PBMCs. Receptors originate from a human donor with multiple sclerosis.

This clonotype was recorded only once. This chain uses TRBV7-2 with TRBJ2-5; 8 nucleotides line up with TRBD2. CDR3 size: 16 residues. With V trimmed by 5 bases and J by 0 bases, 8 bases remained unmatched. Germline loops: CDR1 SGHTA, CDR2 FQGNSA. The CDR3 DNA reads TGTGCCAGCAGCCCCGGGGGGGCAGTTGACCAAGAGACCCAGTACTTC. Amino acid sequence: CASSPGGAVDQETQYF.

V is TRBV7-2 and J is TRBJ2-3; no clear D gene. Germline V CDR1 and CDR2: SGHTA, FQGNSA. V lost 1 base to trimming and J lost 7 bases, with 6 bases between them. The CDR3 loop spans 12 amino acids. The CDR3, as DNA: TGTGCCAGCAGCTTAGATGCGCATACGCAGTATTTT. It specifies CASSLDAHTQYF.

V gene TRBV6-2 or TRBV6-3 combines with J gene TRBJ2-1, with 9 bases lining up with TRBD2. CDR1 and CDR2 (germline): MNHEY, SVGEGT. The J segment lost 7 bases and the V segment lost 7 bases, leaving 14 bases of the junction unmatched. The CDR3 runs to 16 residues. The CDR3, as DNA: TGTGCCAGCAACCTAGCGGGGCTCTCTCAGGGGAATGAGCAGTTCTTC. It yields the protein CASNLAGLSQGNEQFF.

The V and J genes are TRBV2 and TRBJ2-5, with D perhaps given as TRBD1 or TRBD2 (5 bases each). Germline values: CDR1 SNHLY, CDR2 FYNNEI. V was pared by 9 bases and J by 4 bases, with 15 bases between. This CDR3 is 13 amino acids long. DNA for the CDR3: TGTGCCAGACGGGACCCAGGGAGAGAGACCCAGTACTTC. It is translated as CARRDPGRETQYF.

This sequence joins TRBV3-1 and TRBJ2-7, with D perhaps TRBD1 or TRBD2 (5 bases each). V gave up 4 bases and J gave up 4 bases, with 11 bases separating them. Germline CDR1 is LGHDT and CDR2 is YNNKEL (reference sequence). This CDR3 contains 13 residues. In DNA form, the CDR3 reads TGTGCCAGCAGCCGCGAGGGGCGGTACGAGCAGTACTTC. Its protein is CASSREGRYEQYF.

This rearrangement joins TRBV5-1 to TRBJ1-2; D uncertain. V was trimmed by 0 bases and J by 0 bases, leaving 6 bases between them. The CDR3 length is 14 residues. CDR1 is SGHRS and CDR2 is YFSETQ in the germline V gene. In DNA form, the CDR3 reads TGCGCCAGCAGCTTGGACGGGCCTAACTATGGCTACACCTTC. Its protein is CASSLDGPNYGYTF.

The table lists this clonotype with a count of one. The chain links TRBV3-1 to TRBJ2-5; the D is unclear. The length of the CDR3 is 13 residues. V was clipped by 4 bases and J by 5 bases, with 11 bases between them. Germline CDR1 reads LGHDT; CDR2 reads YNNKEL (reference sequence). The DNA for the CDR3 is TGTGCCAGCAGCCCTCACCTTCGGGAGACCCAGTACTTC. Its protein product is CASSPHLRETQYF.

Only one count was recorded for this clonotype. V usage is TRBV27 and J usage is TRBJ1-1; TRBD1 is a possible D gene (5 bases). The CDR3 consists of 16 residues. The germline V gene has CDR1 MNHEY and CDR2 SMNVEV (reference sequence). V lost 2 bases, J lost 0 bases, and 13 bases lay in between. This CDR3 reads CASSLQGALMNTEAFF. The CDR3, as DNA: TGTGCCAGCAGTTTACAGGGAGCCCTGATGAACACTGAAGCTTTCTTT.

This chain links TRBV30 with TRBJ2-3; the match to TRBD2 covers 10 bases. V trimming: 8 bases; J trimming: 4 bases; junction bases outside the gene matches: 9. Germline V lookup: CDR1 GTSNPN, CDR2 SVGIG (reference sequence). The CDR3 spans 14 residues. CDR3 in DNA: TGTGCCCGGGGAGCGGGGGGGCCCCCAGATACGCAGTATTTT. It is translated as CARGAGGPPDTQYF.

The genes are TRBV6-5 and TRBJ1-6, with 7 bases aligning to TRBD1. Trimming cost V 3 bases and J 7 bases; bases outside gene matches: 6. Germline V gene data show CDR1 as MNHEY and CDR2 as SVGAGI. This CDR3 is built from 15 residues. Here the CDR3 DNA reads TGTGCCAGCAGTTATGCCGGGACAGTAAATTCACCCCTCCACTTT. This translates into CASSYAGTVNSPLHF.

This clonotype was seen only once. This chain uses TRBV20-1 with TRBJ1-5, with 10 bases identical to TRBD1. The CDR3 contains 16 residues. CDR1 and CDR2 (germline): DFQATT, SNEGSKA (reference sequence). V lost 6 bases and J lost 5; bases outside the gene matches: 13. CDR3 nucleotides: TGCAGTGCCCTTGGGGGACAGGGGTTAAGGGATCAGCCCCAGCATTTT. Residues: CSALGGQGLRDQPQHF.

J is TRBJ2-7 and V is TRBV28; D gene uncertain. The CDR3 runs 13 residues. V was pared by 5 bases and J by 5 bases, with 13 bases between. Germline CDR1 and CDR2: MDHEN and SYDVKM. The CDR3 DNA follows: TGTGCCAGCAGTCCTCTGGCCGTCCACGAGCAGTACTTC. Translation: CASSPLAVHEQYF.

This chain links TRBV27 with TRBJ2-2; the match to TRBD1 covers 8 bases. CDR1 MNHEY and CDR2 SMNVEV come from the germline V gene (reference sequence). The CDR3 length is 15 residues. The V gene end was trimmed by 6 bases and the J gene end by 6 bases; junction bases not matched to a gene: 9. CDR3 residues: CASRLTDRAPGELFF. The CDR3 coding sequence is TGTGCCAGCAGACTCACGGACAGGGCCCCCGGGGAGCTGTTTTTT.

This sequence joins TRBV4-1 and TRBJ2-5, with 9 bases identical to TRBD2. Germline V gives CDR1 MGHRA, CDR2 YSYEKL. The CDR3 is 17 amino acids. J gave up 4 bases and V 1 base, and 10 bases lay outside the gene matches. The CDR3 sequence: CASSQVYGGGARETQYF. The CDR3 DNA is TGCGCCAGCAGCCAAGTTTACGGCGGGGGGGCTAGAGAGACCCAGTACTTC.